Listed below are T cell receptor beta chains from one sample, sequenced in a study of long-term antiretroviral therapy in people with HIV. Profiling relied on immunoSEQ multiplex PCR, and the TCRdb table lists in-frame clones only, not all of them. The sample includes 20,000 to 25,000 clones, roughly 92% of them seen just once. The sequencing here drew on unsorted PBMCs, taken 4.4 years after starting antiretroviral therapy. These receptors were obtained from a woman aged 45-65 years with HIV. CDR3s include the opening cysteine and the closing phenylalanine or tryptophan. Fields, in order: CDR3 DNA, CDR3 protein, V gene, D gene, J gene, CDR3 length, clone size. A D gene is named only where the DNA matches it firmly. The size of a clone is reported for some rows only, either as once, few or many, or as a class for expanded clones.

TGTGCCAGCAGCTCAAGGTCCCAGCGGGGGGCGATCTACGAGCAGTACTTC,CASSSRSQRGAIYEQYF,TRBV13,TRBD2,TRBJ2-7,17,NA
TGTGCCAGTAGTATACAGCTGAACACTGAAGCTTTCTTT,CASSIQLNTEAFF,TRBV19,NA,TRBJ1-1,13,few
TGCGCCAGCAGCTTGACCAGGAACACTGAAGCTTTCTTT,CASSLTRNTEAFF,TRBV5-1,NA,TRBJ1-1,13,once
TGTGCCAGCAGCAAACGAGTCTTTTCGACGGAACTTAAGGGGATTCAGCCCCAGCATTTT,CASSKRVFSTELKGIQPQHF,TRBV21-1,NA,TRBJ1-5,20,NA
TGTGCCAGTAGTATAGAGGGGAGAGCTAATGAAAAACTGTTTTTT,CASSIEGRANEKLFF,TRBV19,NA,TRBJ1-4,15,once
TGTGCCAGCAGTTACGATTCGGGACAAAACTATGGCTACACCTTC,CASSYDSGQNYGYTF,TRBV6-6,NA,TRBJ1-2,15,NA
TGTGCCAGTAGAACCGGGACAGGCCTCTACGAGCAGTACTTC,CASRTGTGLYEQYF,TRBV19,TRBD1,TRBJ2-7,14,NA
TGTGCCAGCAGCCGCCCCTACAATGAGCAGTTCTTC,CASSRPYNEQFF,TRBV6-6,NA,TRBJ2-1,12,NA
TGTGCCAGCAGCTTAGACTTTGGGGGGCAGATTCTTAACTATGGCTACACCTTC,CASSLDFGGQILNYGYTF,TRBV7-2,NA,TRBJ1-2,18,NA
TGTGCCAGCGAGGACACTCCAGGAAACACCATATATTTT,CASEDTPGNTIYF,TRBV2,NA,TRBJ1-3,13,NA
TGTGCCAGCACCGCAGGAGAACCCTACAATGAGCAGTTCTTC,CASTAGEPYNEQFF,TRBV6-6,NA,TRBJ2-1,14,once
TGCAGCGTGGAGACAGGGGGTGTTTACAATGAGGGGCAGTTCTTC,CSVETGGVYNEGQFF,TRBV29-1,TRBD1,TRBJ2-1,15,NA
TGTGCCAGTAGTATGGGCGTTAGCCCCGCAGATACGCAGTATTTT,CASSMGVSPADTQYF,TRBV19,NA,TRBJ2-3,15,NA
TGTGCCACCAGCAGAGAGGGGGGGCGCGGGGACGAGCAGTACTTC,CATSREGGRGDEQYF,TRBV15,NA,TRBJ2-7,15,once
TGCGCCAGCAGCCAAGTTCGCGGGGCAGAAACGCTACATGGCTACACCTTC,CASSQVRGAETLHGYTF,TRBV4-3,NA,TRBJ1-2,17,NA
TGTGCCAGTAGTGAAACCGGGGCCTACGAGCAGTACTTC,CASSETGAYEQYF,TRBV19,NA,TRBJ2-7,13,NA
TGTGCCATAAGGGGGGGCGGAGGAACTGAAGCTTTCTTT,CAIRGGGGTEAFF,TRBV10-3,NA,TRBJ1-1,13,NA
TGTGCCAGCATCAGACAGGGGGCGAATGAAAAACTGTTTTTT,CASIRQGANEKLFF,TRBV2,TRBD1,TRBJ1-4,14,NA
TGTGCCAGCAGTGAAGTAACCTTATACGAGCAGTACTTC,CASSEVTLYEQYF,TRBV6-1,NA,TRBJ2-7,13,NA
TGCGCCAGCAGCTTGGCAGGGCTAGGGGCCAACGTCCTGACTTTC,CASSLAGLGANVLTF,TRBV5-1,NA,TRBJ2-6,15,NA
TGTGCCAGCAGCTTATCGCCGGGACCACCGCAAGAGACCCAGTACTTC,CASSLSPGPPQETQYF,TRBV7-2,NA,TRBJ2-5,16,NA
TGTGCCAGCAGCCCGCGGACAGGGTCGCGGAAAGAGACCCAGTACTTC,CASSPRTGSRKETQYF,TRBV11-2,TRBD1,TRBJ2-5,16,few
TGTGCCAGCAGCCACGGACAGTTTAAGCCCTGGAACACTGAAGCTTTCTTT,CASSHGQFKPWNTEAFF,TRBV27,NA,TRBJ1-1,17,NA
TGTGCCAGCAGCGTCGACGCCGTAGAGACCCAGTACTTC,CASSVDAVETQYF,TRBV2,NA,TRBJ2-5,13,NA
TGCGCCAGCAGCTTGGGACACCTACTCGATGAAGCTTTCTTT,CASSLGHLLDEAFF,TRBV5-1,NA,TRBJ1-1,14,NA
TGTGCCTGGAGTGTAAAGGGTGAAGGTCAGCCCCAGCATTTT,CAWSVKGEGQPQHF,TRBV30,NA,TRBJ1-5,14,NA
TGTGCCAGCAGCTTAGTCGGGACAGGGGGGAACACTGAAGCTTTCTTT,CASSLVGTGGNTEAFF,TRBV11-2,TRBD1,TRBJ1-1,16,NA
TGTGCCAGCAGCTTAACCGGGACAGGGAACACTGAAGCTTTCTTT,CASSLTGTGNTEAFF,TRBV7-2,TRBD1,TRBJ1-1,15,NA
TGTGCCAGCAGTTTGAACCGGGACAGCTATAATTCACCCCTCCACTTT,CASSLNRDSYNSPLHF,TRBV6-5,TRBD1,TRBJ1-6,16,NA
TGTGCCAGCAGTCGACAGGGGAGTAGCTCCTACGAGCAGTACTTC,CASSRQGSSSYEQYF,TRBV6-5,TRBD1,TRBJ2-7,15,NA
TGTGCCAGTAGTATTGGGACAGTCGGGACCCAGTACTTC,CASSIGTVGTQYF,TRBV19,TRBD1,TRBJ2-5,13,NA
TGTGCCATCAGTCAGGGCGGACAGGCCGAAGCTTTCTTT,CAISQGGQAEAFF,TRBV10-3,TRBD1,TRBJ1-1,13,NA